This TCR beta chain stems from a study of OX40 agonist ivuxolimab in advanced cancers. V gave up 4 bases and J gave up 3 bases; unmatched junction bases: 8. The CDR3 has 17 residues. Germline V CDR1 and CDR2: SGHTA, FQGTGA. The repertoire was sequenced with immunoSEQ multiplex PCR; TCRdb's copy has only in-frame clones and lacks some. The sample lists 70,000 to 90,000 clones, 75% to 90% seen once, with roughly 7% in the top ten. The sequence came from an adult with an advanced solid tumor such as melanoma, head and neck, liver or kidney cancer. The chain recombines TRBV7-3 with TRBJ2-2, with TRBD1 identical over 10 bases. The starting material was CD4+ or CD8+ T cells sorted from blood, obtained in a trial of the OX40 agonist ivuxolimab. The CDR3 spells CASSSYRGTGDTGELFF. CDR3 nucleotides: TGTGCCAGCAGCTCTTATCGCGGGACAGGGGACACCGGGGAGCTGTTTTTT.